The present T cell receptor (beta chain) was sequenced within a study of blood T cell repertoires in COVID-19. Study-wide context: COVID-19 samples from acute and convalescent phases originated in the United States, Italy and Spain. PBMCs, B-cell-depleted T cells, or T cells provided the cDNA or gDNA that made up the material.

Authors' methods: It was from reference gene primer amplification that nucleated cell counts were estimated. The data were produced by immunoSEQ multiplex PCR, yet TCRdb's version contains in-frame clones alone and is incomplete. That table gives V, J and clone size, and the DNA gave D and trimming. Here the sample spans about 160,000 clones, roughly 86% being singletons. The receptor comes from a woman aged 55-70 years who had recovered from COVID-19. The sequenced sample consisted of peripheral blood.

The CDR3 is CASSVGLAGGISYEQYF. The CDR3, as DNA: TGTGCCAGCAGCGTGGGACTAGCGGGGGGTATTTCCTACGAGCAGTACTTC. The chain links TRBV5-4 to TRBJ2-7; TRBD2 matches 15 bases. The J segment lost 1 base and the V segment lost 4 bases, leaving 6 bases of the junction unmatched. The germline V gene has CDR1 SGHNT and CDR2 YYREEE (reference sequence). This CDR3 comprises 17 residues.